Listed below are T cell receptor beta chains from one sample, sequenced in a study of shared clonotypes between healthy human individuals. Measured with immunoSEQ multiplex PCR; TCRdb has only the in-frame clones, and not every one. This sample has about 2.4 million clones, with under 95% found just once. Sequenced material: naive CD4+ T cells from PBMCs. Every receptor here comes from a man aged 18 to 29 in good health. Some clones in this sample may be carry-over from other donors' samples. Each CDR3 is given with its conserved first and last residue. D genes are given only for firm matches. Clone size is stated in some rows and not others, as once, few, many or a class when expanded.

TRBJ1-5 | once | TRBV18 | TRBD1 | CASSLGQGVVLRPQHF | TGTGCCAGCTCTCTGGGACAGGGAGTAGTACTTCGGCCCCAGCATTTT
TRBJ2-2 | . | TRBV6-1 | TRBD1 | CASSGRDRVNTGELFF | TGTGCCAGCAGTGGCCGGGACAGGGTGAACACCGGGGAGCTGTTTTTT
TRBJ2-7 | once | TRBV7-2 | TRBD2 | CASSLAASGSSYEQYF | TGTGCCAGCAGCTTAGCAGCTAGCGGGAGCTCCTACGAGCAGTACTTC
TRBJ2-3 | . | TRBV10-1 | TRBD2 | CASSDPRTSKGPDTQYF | TGCGCCAGCAGCGACCCCCGGACTAGCAAAGGCCCAGATACGCAGTATTTT
TRBJ1-4 | . | TRBV30 | . | CAWSVKTGDNEKLFF | TGTGCCTGGAGTGTAAAGACAGGCGATAATGAAAAACTGTTTTTT
TRBJ1-1 | . | TRBV28 | . | CASVQPENTEAFF | TGTGCCAGCGTCCAACCGGAGAACACTGAAGCTTTCTTT
TRBJ2-1 | . | TRBV12-5 | TRBD1 | CASGGTGDEQFF | TGTGCTAGTGGTGGAACAGGGGATGAGCAGTTCTTC
TRBJ2-5 | . | TRBV5-1 | . | CASSYPFGTSLEGQETQYF | TGCGCCAGCAGCTACCCCTTCGGGACCTCCCTCGAAGGCCAAGAGACCCAGTACTTC
TRBJ2-3 | . | TRBV28 | . | CASSSPWRRGTDTQYF | TGTGCCAGCAGCTCACCCTGGCGGCGGGGCACAGATACGCAGTATTTT
TRBJ2-1 | . | TRBV5-6 | TRBD2 | CASSLAVSGSQYNEQFF | TGTGCCAGCAGCTTGGCAGTTAGCGGGAGTCAGTACAATGAGCAGTTCTTC
TRBJ2-1 | once | TRBV9 | . | CASSPAISSYNEQFF | TGTGCCAGCAGCCCAGCGATCAGCTCCTACAATGAGCAGTTCTTC
TRBJ1-5 | . | TRBV6-1 | . | CASSVVRANQPQHF | TGTGCCAGCAGTGTCGTCAGGGCTAATCAGCCCCAGCATTTT
TRBJ1-1 | . | TRBV28 | TRBD1 | CASSLRQGAGTEAFF | TGTGCCAGCAGTTTAAGACAGGGGGCGGGAACTGAAGCTTTCTTT
TRBJ1-1 | . | TRBV5-4 | TRBD1 | CASSTRQGGTEAFF | TGTGCCAGCAGCACCAGACAGGGCGGGACTGAAGCTTTCTTT
TRBJ2-2 | . | TRBV4-1 | . | CASSQGQGSYTGELFF | TGCGCCAGCAGCCAAGGGCAGGGCTCTTACACCGGGGAGCTGTTTTTT
TRBJ1-2 | . | TRBV28 | . | CASSSGGRGRANYGYTF | TGTGCCAGCAGTTCGGGAGGCAGGGGTAGGGCTAACTATGGCTACACCTTC
TRBJ1-1 | . | TRBV6-1 | . | CASSEAPGTEAFF | TGTGCCAGCAGTGAAGCGCCAGGGACTGAAGCTTTCTTT
TRBJ2-5 | . | TRBV30 | TRBD2 | CAWSGTSGVIGQETQYF | TGTGCCTGGAGTGGGACTAGCGGGGTTATCGGCCAAGAGACCCAGTACTTC
TRBJ2-7 | . | TRBV10-3 | TRBD2 | CAISEGPGTSSYEQYF | TGTGCCATCAGTGAGGGCCCCGGGACTAGTTCCTACGAGCAGTACTTC
TRBJ2-2 | . | TRBV11-3 | . | CASSRDNWELFF | TGTGCCAGCAGCCGGGACAATTGGGAGCTGTTTTTT
TRBJ2-5 | . | TRBV11-1 | . | CASSLERYQETQYF | TGTGCCAGCAGCTTAGAGAGGTACCAAGAGACCCAGTACTTC
TRBJ2-3 | . | TRBV28 | TRBD1 | CASSYRQGAWQYF | TGTGCCAGCAGTTACCGGCAGGGGGCTTGGCAGTATTTT
TRBJ1-2 | . | TRBV12-5 | TRBD1 | CASGLALQGRDGYTF | TGTGCTAGTGGTTTGGCTTTACAGGGGCGCGATGGCTACACCTTC
TRBJ2-5 | . | TRBV2 | . | CASSETGTPGETQYF | TGTGCCAGCAGTGAGACCGGGACTCCCGGAGAGACCCAGTACTTC
TRBJ2-1 | . | TRBV29-1 | . | CSVEDPRGRYNEQFF | TGCAGCGTTGAAGATCCCAGGGGCCGGTACAATGAGCAGTTCTTC
TRBJ2-7 | once | TRBV28 | . | CASSTGTVGSYEQYF | TGTGCCAGCAGTACGGGGACGGTCGGGAGCTACGAGCAGTACTTC